What follows are 8 T cell receptor beta chains derived from one specimen sequenced in a study of cytomegalovirus exposure and HLA in healthy donors (dated by TCRdb to 2016 to 2017). Libraries came from the immunoSEQ multiplex PCR assay. A mixture of 60 forward primers for TCR Vbeta segments and 13 reverse primers for TCR Jbeta segments was used in the multiplex PCR. Sourced from immuneACCESS, this table was stored by TCRdb with only in-frame sequences that have V and J called. A share of the clones is absent; for the studies checked, an unresolved V gene accounts for under half, and the remainder has no known explanation. Within this sample are around 150,000 clones, with around four fifths of them counted one time only. About 8.1% of the sample lies in the top ten. Sequences were obtained from PBMCs. The source of these receptors is a woman aged 45 to 65 in good health and CMV-seropositive.

This clone showed up just a few times. This chain links TRBV5-6 with TRBJ1-2; D is unresolved. Trimming shortened V by 4 bases and J by 0 bases, and 16 bases separated the two germline ends. The CDR3 runs to 16 residues. CDR1 SGHDT and CDR2 YYEEEE come from the germline V gene. Here the CDR3 reads CASSPPGFNSNYGYTF. The CDR3, as DNA: TGTGCCAGCAGCCCTCCGGGGTTTAACTCTAACTATGGCTACACCTTC.

V gene TRBV5-1 combines with J gene TRBJ2-1; TRBD1 agrees at 9 bases. The V and J ends lost 2 bases and 7 bases, in that order; junction bases with no gene match: 7. The germline CDR1 and CDR2 sequences are SGHRS and YFSETQ. The CDR3 sequence is 15 residues long. The CDR3 is CASSLPGQGGNEQFF. The DNA of the CDR3 is TGCGCCAGCAGCTTACCGGGACAGGGAGGGAATGAGCAGTTCTTC.

The rearrangement uses TRBV4-1 and TRBJ2-3; 8 bases align to TRBD2. CDR3 size: 17 residues. Germline loops: CDR1 MGHRA, CDR2 YSYEKL. After removal of 0 bases from V and 0 bases from J, the junction contained 5 bases not matched to a gene. The DNA for the CDR3 is TGCGCCAGCAGCCAAGATTCTCCTAGCGGGAGCACAGATACGCAGTATTTT. Encoded protein: CASSQDSPSGSTDTQYF.

This clone was counted a single time. The J gene is TRBJ2-1, the V gene TRBV5-1; a possible D gene is TRBD2 (6 bases). This CDR3 spans 14 amino acids. Per the germline V gene, CDR1 is SGHRS and CDR2 is YFSETQ. Trimming cost V 6 bases and J 3 bases, with 13 bases left between them. This CDR3 is CASTEGLLYNEQFF. Here the CDR3 DNA reads TGCGCCAGCACCGAGGGACTTCTCTACAATGAGCAGTTCTTC.

The rearrangement uses TRBV9 and TRBJ2-7; a possible D gene is TRBD1 (5 bases). Trimming took 5 bases from V and 5 from J, leaving 17 bases between them. CDR1 SGDLS and CDR2 YYNGEE come from the germline V gene. The CDR3 runs to 14 residues. In DNA form, the CDR3 reads TGTGCCAGCAGTCCTGTTCAGGGTAACCACGAGCAGTACTTC. Its protein product is CASSPVQGNHEQYF.

The chain couples TRBV5-1 to TRBJ2-1; 7 nucleotides match TRBD2. CDR1 and CDR2 from the germline V gene are SGHRS and YFSETQ. The CDR3 runs 18 residues. V lost 3 bases to trimming and J lost 3 bases; unmatched junction nucleotides: 15. Written as DNA, the CDR3 is TGCGCCAGCAGCTCCACCCTCGGGCCTAGCGGAGTCTACAATGAGCAGTTCTTC. Translation gives CASSSTLGPSGVYNEQFF. Full variable domain (remainder filled in from reference TRBV5-1 and TRBJ2-1): KAGVTQTPRYLIKTRGQQVTLSCSPISGHRSVSWYQQTPGQGLQFLFEYFSETQRNKGNFPGRFSGRQFSNSRSEMNVSTLELGDSALYLCASSSTLGPSGVYNEQFFGPGTRLTVL.

The chain uses TRBV9 and TRBJ2-1, with D possibly matching TRBD1 (6 bases). CDR3 length: 16 residues. Germline V gene data show CDR1 as SGDLS and CDR2 as YYNGEE. V lost 4 bases and J lost 5, with 19 bases in between. In DNA form, the CDR3 reads TGTGCCAGCAGCCCATCCAGTACTGCAGGGGACAATGAGCAGTTCTTC. Its protein product is CASSPSSTAGDNEQFF.

The chain joins TRBV2 to TRBJ1-5, with D hard to call. There are 12 residues in the CDR3. Trimming shortened V by 8 bases and J by 2 bases, and 7 bases separated the two germline ends. From germline, CDR1 is SNHLY and CDR2 FYNNEI. The CDR3 DNA reads as TGTGCCAGCGGGCAGGGCAATCAGCCCCAGCATTTT. Translation: CASGQGNQPQHF.